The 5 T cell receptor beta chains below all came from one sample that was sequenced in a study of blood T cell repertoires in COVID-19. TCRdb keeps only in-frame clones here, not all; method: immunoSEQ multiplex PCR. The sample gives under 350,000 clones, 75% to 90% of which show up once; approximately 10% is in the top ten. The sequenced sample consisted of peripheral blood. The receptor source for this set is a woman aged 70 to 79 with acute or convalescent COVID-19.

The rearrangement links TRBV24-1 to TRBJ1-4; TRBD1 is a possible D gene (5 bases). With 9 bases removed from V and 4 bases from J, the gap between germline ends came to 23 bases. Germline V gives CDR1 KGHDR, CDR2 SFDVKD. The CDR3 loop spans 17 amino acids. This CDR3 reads CATRFKPTTDFNEKLFF. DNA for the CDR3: TGTGCCACCCGGTTCAAACCCACGACAGACTTTAATGAAAAACTGTTTTTT.

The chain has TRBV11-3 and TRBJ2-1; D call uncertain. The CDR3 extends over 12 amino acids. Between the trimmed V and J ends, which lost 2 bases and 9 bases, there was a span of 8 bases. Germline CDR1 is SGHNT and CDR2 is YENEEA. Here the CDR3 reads CASSLSRGEQFF. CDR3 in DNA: TGTGCCAGCAGCTTATCTCGCGGTGAGCAGTTCTTC.

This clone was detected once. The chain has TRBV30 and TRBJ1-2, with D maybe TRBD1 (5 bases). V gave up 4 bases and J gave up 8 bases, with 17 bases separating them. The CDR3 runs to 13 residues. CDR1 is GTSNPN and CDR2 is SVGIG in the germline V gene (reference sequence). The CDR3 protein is CAWTPSEGRGYTF. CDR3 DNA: TGTGCCTGGACCCCTTCGGAGGGGCGGGGCTACACCTTC. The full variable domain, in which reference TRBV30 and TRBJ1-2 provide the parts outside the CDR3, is SQTIHQWPATLVQPVGSPLSLECTVEGTSNPNLYWYRQAAGRGLQLLFYSVGIGQISSEVPQNLSASRPQDRQFILSSKKLLLSDSGFYLCAWTPSEGRGYTFGSGTRLTVV.

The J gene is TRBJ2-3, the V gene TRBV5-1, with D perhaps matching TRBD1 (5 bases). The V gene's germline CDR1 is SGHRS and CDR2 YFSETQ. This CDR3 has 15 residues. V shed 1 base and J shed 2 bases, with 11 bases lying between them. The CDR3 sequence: CASSLMGPYTDTQYF. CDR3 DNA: TGCGCCAGCAGCTTGATGGGGCCGTACACAGATACGCAGTATTTT.

CDR3 sequence reads: CASRKTGASTSTDTQYF. CDR3 sequence (DNA): TGTGCCAGCAGAAAGACAGGAGCGTCGACTAGCACAGATACGCAGTATTTT. The chain combines TRBV5-4 with TRBJ2-3; D possibly corresponds to TRBD1 (6 bases). The CDR3 totals 17 residues. Germline lookup yields CDR1 SGHNT and CDR2 YYREEE (reference sequence). V gave up 5 bases and J gave up 0 bases, with 19 bases separating them.